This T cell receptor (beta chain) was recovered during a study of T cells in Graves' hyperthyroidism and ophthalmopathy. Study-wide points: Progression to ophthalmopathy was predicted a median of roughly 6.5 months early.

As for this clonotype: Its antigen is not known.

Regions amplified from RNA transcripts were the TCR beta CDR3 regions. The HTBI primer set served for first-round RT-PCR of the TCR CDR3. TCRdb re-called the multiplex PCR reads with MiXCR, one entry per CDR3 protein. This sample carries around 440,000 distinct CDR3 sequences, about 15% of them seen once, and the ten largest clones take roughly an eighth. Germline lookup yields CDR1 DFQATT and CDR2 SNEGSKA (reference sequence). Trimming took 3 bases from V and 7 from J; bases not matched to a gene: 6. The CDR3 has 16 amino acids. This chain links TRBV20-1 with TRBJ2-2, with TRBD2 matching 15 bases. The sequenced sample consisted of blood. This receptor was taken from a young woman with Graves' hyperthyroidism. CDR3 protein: CSASTGLAGGYGELFF. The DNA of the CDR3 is TGCAGTGCTAGCACCGGACTAGCGGGAGGGTACGGGGAGCTGTTTTTT.